This is a list of T cell receptor beta chains from one sample in a study of shared T cell receptors in the human thymus. Here immunoSEQ multiplex PCR was the method, and the copy in TCRdb shows in-frame clones only, minus some. The sample lists some 700,000 clones, over 75% occurring once. A further study also used this sample, focusing on human thymus T cells.

Material: thymocytes. The source is a boy less than two years old with a congenital heart defect. The CDR3 runs from the conserved cysteine through the conserved F or W. A D gene is named only where the DNA matches it firmly. A clone size is listed for some rows: how often the clone was seen (once, few, many), or a class if it is expanded.

j_gene | v_gene | d_gene | abundance | CDR3nt | CDR3aa
TRBJ1-3 | TRBV28 | NA | NA | TGTGCCAGCAGTAGCACAGAGAATCACTCTGGAAACACCATATATTTT | CASSSTENHSGNTIYF
TRBJ2-7 | TRBV7-6 | NA | NA | TGTGCCAGCAGCTTTTCCCTAGCTCAACGGGACGAGCAGTACTTC | CASSFSLAQRDEQYF
TRBJ2-7 | TRBV10-2 | TRBD2 | NA | TGCGCCAGCAAGCCCGGGACTAGCGGGAACCCCCTCGAGCAGTACTTC | CASKPGTSGNPLEQYF
TRBJ1-2 | TRBV27 | TRBD1 | NA | TGTGCCAGCAGTTTAACCGGGACAGGGGAGGGCTACACCTTC | CASSLTGTGEGYTF
TRBJ1-5 | TRBV25-1 | NA | NA | TGTGCCAGCAGTGACACAGGGAGCCATCGGCCCCAGCATTTT | CASSDTGSHRPQHF
TRBJ2-3 | TRBV5-1 | TRBD2 | NA | TGCGCCAGCAGCCTTAGCGGGAGGGCGTGGGCAGATACGCAGTATTTT | CASSLSGRAWADTQYF
TRBJ2-4 | TRBV5-1 | NA | NA | TGCGCCAGCAGCTTACAGGGAGGGGCTAGCAAAAACATTCAGTACTTC | CASSLQGGASKNIQYF
TRBJ2-7 | TRBV18 | TRBD2 | NA | TGTGCCAGCTCACCACCCCGACTAGCGGGAGGGAACCACGAGCAGTACTTC | CASSPPRLAGGNHEQYF
TRBJ2-2 | TRBV4-3 | TRBD2 | NA | TGCGCCAGCAGCCCCTTGGGTTTCTTGACTAGCGGGCTCACCGGGGAGCTGTTTTTT | CASSPLGFLTSGLTGELFF
TRBJ2-5 | TRBV30 | NA | NA | TGTGCCTGGAGCCCATCGGACGGGAAAGAGACCCAGTACTTC | CAWSPSDGKETQYF
TRBJ2-7 | TRBV6-5 | NA | NA | TGTGCCAGCAGTTACCTCCCTTCCCAGTCCTACGAGCAGTACTTC | CASSYLPSQSYEQYF
TRBJ1-1 | TRBV27 | TRBD1 | NA | TGTGCCAGCAGGGTTGGAGGGACAGGGGATAACACTGAAGCTTTCTTT | CASRVGGTGDNTEAFF
TRBJ2-7 | TRBV28 | TRBD2 | once | TGTGCCAGCGGGGGACTAGCGGGTTACTCTTCCTACGAGCAGTACTTC | CASGGLAGYSSYEQYF
TRBJ2-1 | TRBV6-5 | NA | NA | TGTGCCAGCAGTTACTCCTACAGCCTCTCCTACAATGAGCAGTTCTTC | CASSYSYSLSYNEQFF
TRBJ1-5 | TRBV12-5 | TRBD1 | NA | TGTGCTAGTGGTTTGTCACCCCCCTACCGGGACAGGGGTCGGAGCAATCAGCCCCAGCATTTT | CASGLSPPYRDRGRSNQPQHF
TRBJ2-7 | TRBV25-1 | TRBD1 | NA | TGTGCCAGCTCGAGGGGACAGGGGATTGTTAGGAGCTCCTACGAGCAGTACTTC | CASSRGQGIVRSSYEQYF
TRBJ2-1 | TRBV6-6 | TRBD2 | NA | TGTGCCAGCAGTTCATGGACTAGCGGGGTTTACAATGAGCAGTTCTTC | CASSSWTSGVYNEQFF
TRBJ2-3 | TRBV2 | NA | NA | TGTGCCAGCAGCGGCGGGGGCCTGGGTACGCAGTATTTT | CASSGGGLGTQYF
TRBJ2-1 | TRBV4-3 | NA | once | TGCGCCAGCAGCCAAGAGGAGGGGTGTGAGCAGTTCTTC | CASSQEEGCEQFF
TRBJ2-2 | TRBV21-1 | NA | NA | TGTGCCAGCAGCAAAGTCTCTAAGAACACCGGGGAGCTGTTTTTT | CASSKVSKNTGELFF
TRBJ2-2 | TRBV4-2 | TRBD2 | NA | TGTGCCAGCAGCAGCAGCACTAGCGGGAGGGAGAACACCGGGGAGCTGTTTTTT | CASSSSTSGRENTGELFF
TRBJ1-5 | TRBV7-2 | NA | NA | TGTGCCAGCAGCCCCCAAGGGGGTGGGCAGCCCCAGCATTTT | CASSPQGGGQPQHF
TRBJ2-5 | TRBV10-1 | NA | NA | TGCGCCAGCAGTGAGCGGGTTTCCGAGACCCAGTACTTC | CASSERVSETQYF
TRBJ1-1 | TRBV30 | TRBD1 | NA | TGTGCCTGGAGTATAGGGGGCGTCACTGAAGCTTTCTTT | CAWSIGGVTEAFF
TRBJ2-1 | TRBV19 | TRBD2 | NA | TGTGCCAGTAGTAGCTTCCCCGGGACTAGACCCAATGAGCAGTTCTTC | CASSSFPGTRPNEQFF
TRBJ2-4 | TRBV28 | NA | NA | TGTGCCAGCAGTTCGGACACAAGGCGGGATAAAAACATTCAGTACTTC | CASSSDTRRDKNIQYF
TRBJ2-5 | TRBV7-9 | NA | NA | TGTGCCAGCAGTCCCCCGGGAGAGACCCAGTACTTC | CASSPPGETQYF